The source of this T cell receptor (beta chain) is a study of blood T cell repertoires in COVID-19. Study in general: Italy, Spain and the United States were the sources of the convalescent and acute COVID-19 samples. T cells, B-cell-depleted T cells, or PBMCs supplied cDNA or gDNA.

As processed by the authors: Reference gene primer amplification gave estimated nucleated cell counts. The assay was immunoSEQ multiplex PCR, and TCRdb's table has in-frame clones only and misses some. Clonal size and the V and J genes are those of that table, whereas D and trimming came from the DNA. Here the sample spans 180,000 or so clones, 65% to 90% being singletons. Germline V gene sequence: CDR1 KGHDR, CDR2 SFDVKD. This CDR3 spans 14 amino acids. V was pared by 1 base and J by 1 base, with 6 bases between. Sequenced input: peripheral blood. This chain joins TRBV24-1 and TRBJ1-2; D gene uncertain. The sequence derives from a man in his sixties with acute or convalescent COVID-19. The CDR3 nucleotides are TGTGCCACCAGTGATTTAAGCTTTAACTATGGCTACACCTTC. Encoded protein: CATSDLSFNYGYTF.